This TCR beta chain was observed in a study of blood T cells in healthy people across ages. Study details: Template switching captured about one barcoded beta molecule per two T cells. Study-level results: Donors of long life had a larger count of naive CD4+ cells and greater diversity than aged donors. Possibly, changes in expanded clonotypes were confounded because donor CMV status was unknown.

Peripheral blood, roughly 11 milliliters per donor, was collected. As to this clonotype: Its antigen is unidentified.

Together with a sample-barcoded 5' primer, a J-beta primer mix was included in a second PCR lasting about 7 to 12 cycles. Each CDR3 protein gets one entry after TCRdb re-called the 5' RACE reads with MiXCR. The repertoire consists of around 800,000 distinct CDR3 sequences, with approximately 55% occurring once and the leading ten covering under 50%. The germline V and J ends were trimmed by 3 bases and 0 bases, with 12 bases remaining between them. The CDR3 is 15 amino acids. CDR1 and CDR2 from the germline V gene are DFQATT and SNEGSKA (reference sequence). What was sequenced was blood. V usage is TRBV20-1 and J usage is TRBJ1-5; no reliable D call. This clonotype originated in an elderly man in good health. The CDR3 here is CSASRLSGSNQPQHF. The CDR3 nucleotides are TGCAGTGCTAGCCGCCTGAGCGGTAGCAATCAGCCCCAGCATTTT.